The present T cell receptor (beta chain) was sequenced within a study of cytomegalovirus exposure and HLA in healthy donors. Vbeta (60) and Jbeta (13) primers were used in the PCR. The assay was immunoSEQ multiplex PCR, and TCRdb's table has in-frame clones only and misses some. Among nearly 110,000 clones listed, roughly 82% were seen once. Looked up from germline, CDR1 is LGHNT and CDR2 is FRNRAP. V shed 0 bases, J shed 7 bases, and the junction held 6 bases outside the gene matches. The CDR3 length is 14 residues. Study conclusions and caveats: V- and J-gene trimming in TCR beta was tied to a missense DCLRE1C variant by an analysis performed later. It was around 160 TCR beta chains that were listed as cytomegalovirus-associated.

Of note for this clone: The antigen is unknown.

The chain uses TRBV12-5 and TRBJ2-7; TRBD2 matches 7 bases. Sequenced sample: PBMCs. The receptor's source is a man aged 30 to 45 in good health and CMV-seropositive. CDR3 protein: CASGLVGKAGEQYF. In DNA, the CDR3 is TGTGCTAGTGGTTTGGTTGGGAAAGCGGGGGAGCAGTACTTC.